This record concerns one TCR beta chain sequence. Its antigen is still unknown. Per-nucleotide qualities are absent, and no much larger clonotype sits a single base away. The data originate from a study of T cell clones after liver transplantation (dated by TCRdb to the late 2010s). With respect to the entire study: The samples were obtained from ITN030ST, a randomized trial that attempted immunosuppression withdrawal within 2 years after liver transplantation. Donor-reactive T cell clones were identified by TCRbeta sequencing following a pre-transplant mixed lymphocyte reaction and were subsequently tracked in post-transplant blood. As an antigen-independent comparator for the donor-reactive sequences, third party-reactive TCRbeta sequences from pre-transplant MLRs were identified as well. Of the eight recipients, a few were HCV-positive, while the remaining recipients had been transplanted for non-autoimmune, non-viral indications. The subjects received no induction therapy and were kept on standard immunosuppression until randomization at 12-24 months post-transplant. Tolerance was defined as complete withdrawal of immunosuppression for at least one year without a rise in liver enzymes beyond twice the upper limit of normal. Blood samples were collected pre-transplant, pre-randomization before withdrawal, and post-randomization after either complete withdrawal or failed withdrawal. A cohort of 8 liver transplant recipients was studied, of whom 3 were classified as tolerant and 5 as non-tolerant.

The paper as a whole reports these results and caveats: Donor-reactive sequences declined more than third party-reactive ones, suggesting partial antigen-specific deletion unrelated to withdrawal success. Since no allograft tissue specimens were available, donor-reactive T cells may have migrated into the graft instead of being deleted. In two subjects, low numbers of available donor cells limited the measurable donor-reactive repertoire. When repertoire turnover was taken into account, detection of donor-reactive sequences was significantly reduced in 7 of 8 subjects for CD4 and in 8 of 8 subjects for CD8. Circulating donor-reactive CD4 TCRbeta sequences fell significantly post-transplant in 5 of 8 subjects, irrespective of tolerance or HCV status. The conclusions were preliminary, being limited by small, heterogeneous patient numbers and by non-standardized post-transplant time points.

High-throughput TCRbeta CDR3 sequencing of frozen genomic DNA was performed by immunoSEQ, with PCR amplification, mapping, bias correction and internal controls included. As for the authors' bioinformatics: Productive rearrangements were retained, and unique TCRbeta sequences were defined by the CDR3 nucleotide sequence together with the V and J gene. Donor-reactive sequences required at least 5-fold expansion in CFSE-low cells versus unstimulated pre-transplant cells and at least 0.01% frequency. Minimum frequency thresholds were set for each subject on the basis of the unstimulated sample with the lowest template count, so that a detection power of at least 90% was ensured. Jensen-Shannon divergence between the top 1000 TCRbeta sequences post-transplant and pre-transplant was used to measure repertoire turnover. Two-sided Fisher's exact tests were used to test for changes in the detection of donor-reactive sequences. Not all clones reach the TCRdb copy of this immuneACCESS table, which keeps in-frame sequences only. Checked studies attribute under half of the gap to unresolved V genes and leave the rest unexplained. V and J calls and clone size are as listed in that table; D and trimming were resolved from the DNA. Here the sample has about 120,000 clones; 90% occur a single time. In total, the top ten clones hold about 0.8% of the sample.

Unstimulated PBMCs, after thawing, were stained for CD3, CD4 and CD8 and then FACS-sorted into CD3+CD4+ and CD3+CD8+ populations. All 8 studied subjects were randomized to immunosuppression withdrawal. Genomic DNA was isolated with the Qiagen DNeasy Blood and Tissue Kit. Spanning cysteine to phenylalanine, the CDR3 consists of 14 amino acids. This entry keeps only the CDR3 DNA: 42 bases, framed from base 1. V loses 5 bases, J loses 6 bases, and the germline ends lie 16 bases apart. The germline V gene encodes CDR1 MNHEY and CDR2 SMNVEV (reference sequence). The rearranged segments are TRBV27 and TRBJ1-1; TRBD1 is perhaps the D gene, given 6 matching bases. The sequencing used CD4+ T cells from blood, collected 12 months after liver transplant. The source of this sequence is a human patient who received a liver transplant. Some T cells present after a transplant may be cells of the graft donor. The CDR3 here reads CASSASGVVAEAFF. The DNA sequence is given as TGTGCCAGCAGTGCCTCAGGGGTAGTTGCTGAAGCTTTCTTT.